This entry is about one T cell receptor (beta chain). Libraries were prepared by immunoSEQ multiplex PCR; TCRdb keeps only in-frame clonotypes and omits some of them. The table has about 280,000 clones, over 75% seen once; the top ten hold under 4%. These data come from a study of Ad26.COV2.S vaccination and SARS-CoV-2 variants. Looking at the study overall: Enrolled in COV1001, the donor was in the Ad26.COV2.S trial arm, which received the vaccine. Ad26.COV2.S shots went into the muscle once or twice, 56 days apart.

The treatment denotes: about 20 received Ad26.COV2.S at low or high dose, single or two shots; a few received placebo; per-sample allocation not given. Sampling was performed 63 days after the first vaccine or placebo injection. Donation came from an adult in Boston who was aged 18-55 years. CDR3 length equals 15 residues. V lost 0 bases, J lost 7 bases, and 14 bases lay in between. CDR1 and CDR2 from the germline V gene are SGHRS and YFSETQ. This material consisted of peripheral blood, taken in a trial of Ad26.COV2.S vaccine versus placebo. The rearrangement links TRBV5-1 to TRBJ1-5; the D gene is possibly TRBD1 (6 bases). The clonotype comes from a person between 18 and 65 years old who received the Ad26.COV2.S COVID-19 vaccine or a placebo. This chain's CDR3 is CASSLEGTTAQPQHF. The CDR3 DNA is TGCGCCAGCAGCTTGGAGGGGACAACCGCCCAGCCCCAGCATTTT. The variable domain in full, with the rest retrieved from reference TRBV5-1 and TRBJ1-5, is KAGVTQTPRYLIKTRGQQVTLSCSPISGHRSVSWYQQTPGQGLQFLFEYFSETQRNKGNFPGRFSGRQFSNSRSEMNVSTLELGDSALYLCASSLEGTTAQPQHFGDGTRLSIL.